Following are 18 T cell receptor beta chains from one sample sequenced in a study of tumor and adjacent non-tumor tissue in lung cancer. The library came from three nested PCR rounds adapted from ARM-PCR protocols. TCRdb reprocessed the multiplex PCR reads with MiXCR, giving one entry per CDR3 protein. This table has 90,000 to 100,000 distinct CDR3 sequences, about 80% appearing once. RNA was extracted from bulk tissue without any cell sorting. More than 3 cm separated this lung sample from the edge of the tumor. The sequenced sample was distant non-tumor lung tissue. All receptors come from a man aged 55 to 70 with small cell lung cancer.

This clonotype appeared a single time. The chain joins TRBV7-9 to TRBJ1-1; weak D call: TRBD1 (6 bases). CDR3 length equals 16 residues. V lost 1 base to trimming and J lost 7 bases, with 19 bases between them. Looked up from germline, CDR1 is SEHNR and CDR2 is FQNEAQ (reference sequence). DNA for the CDR3: TGTGCCAGCAGCTTAGGGATAGGACAGTGGATCAGTGAAGCTTTCTTT. Its protein is CASSLGIGQWISEAFF. The variable domain in full, completed from reference TRBV7-9 and TRBJ1-1, reads DTGVSQNPRHKITKRGQNVTFRCDPISEHNRLYWYRQTLGQGPEFLTYFQNEAQLEKSRLLSDRFSAERPKGSFSTLEIQRTEQGDSAMYLCASSLGIGQWISEAFFGQGTRLTVV.

The chain carries TRBV6-5 and TRBJ2-2; D remains ambiguous. The CDR3 covers 15 residues. Germline CDR1 and CDR2: MNHEY and SVGAGI. Trimming took 6 bases from V and 9 from J, leaving 20 bases between them. CDR3 coding DNA: TGTGCCAGCAGACAGTCCAGCGTGATGTCATGGGAGCTGTTTTTT. Translation: CASRQSSVMSWELFF.

Note on this clonotype: At one boundary the junction diverges from the germline segment, which might be a read error. The rearrangement links TRBV29-1 to TRBJ1-2, with 7 nucleotides matching TRBD1. CDR3 size: 14 residues. Germline V gene sequence: CDR1 SQVTM, CDR2 ANQGSEA. The CDR3 loop is CSVNTGDLGYGYTF. In DNA form, the CDR3 reads TGCAGTGTAAACACAGGGGACCTAGGCTATGGCTACACTTTC.

This clonotype has more than one count but fewer than ten. One junction end does not reproduce the germline sequence, and a read error may be involved. This chain links TRBV11-2 with TRBJ2-2; TRBD1 aligns across 9 bases. The CDR3 runs to 14 residues. The V gene's germline CDR1 is SGHAT and CDR2 FQNNGV. In nucleotides, the CDR3 is TGTATCAGCCGCGGGACAGGGAACACCGGGGAGCTCTTTTTT. Encoded protein: CISRGTGNTGELFF.

Concerning this clonotype itself: It may be a read error: a sequence one base away is much more abundant. The J gene is TRBJ2-3, the V gene TRBV5-4, with TRBD2 matching 16 bases. The CDR3 runs 16 residues. Germline-derived CDR1 and CDR2 are SGHNT and YYREEE (reference sequence). The DNA for the CDR3 is TGTGCCAGCAGCTCGGGACTAGCGGGAGGGGCAGATACGCGGTATTTT. This sequence encodes CASSSGLAGGADTRYF.

For this clonotype: Sequence at one end of the junction differs from germline and may be a read error. This sequence joins TRBV11-2 and TRBJ2-6; D gene uncertain. This CDR3 comprises 14 residues. Looked up from germline, CDR1 is SGHAT and CDR2 is FQNNGV. CDR3 in DNA: TGTGCCAGCAGTCATATCTCTGGAGCCAACGTTCTGACCTTC. Amino acids: CASSHISGANVLTF.

In the case of this clonotype: It is likely a read error, because the conserved phenylalanine at the end of the CDR3 is missing. This chain connects TRBV20-1 to TRBJ2-1; a possible D gene is TRBD1 (6 bases). The CDR3 is 14 amino acids. Germline V gene sequence: CDR1 DFQATT, CDR2 SNEGSKA (reference sequence). Trimming stripped 6 bases from V and 8 bases from J, with 20 bases between. The DNA for the CDR3 is TGCAGTGCCTCAGGGGCTAGAGGGAGTTATGAGCAGTTCTCC. Its translation is CSASGARGSYEQFS.

Notes on this clonotype: Compared with germline, one end of the junction differs, possibly owing to a read error. The chain employs TRBV7-8 and TRBJ2-5; D is perhaps TRBD1 or TRBD2 (5 bases each). Germline V gene sequence: CDR1 SGHVS, CDR2 FQNEAQ. This CDR3 has 15 residues. The CDR3 DNA follows: TGTGCCAGCAGCTTAAGGGAGCAGGGTGTGGAGACTCAGTACTTC. Its translation: CASSLREQGVETQYF.

This clonotype has a count of ten or more. V is TRBV28 and J is TRBJ2-6; D is perhaps TRBD1 or TRBD2 (6 bases each). The germline V gene encodes CDR1 MDHEN and CDR2 SYDVKM. The CDR3 totals 16 residues. V was pared by 1 base and J by 3 bases, with 10 bases between. CDR3 amino acids: CASSLSRGGGANVLTF. CDR3 DNA: TGTGCCAGCAGTTTATCCAGGGGAGGTGGGGCCAACGTCCTGACTTTC.

V gene TRBV11-2 combines with J gene TRBJ2-3; 12 bases are a match to TRBD2. Unmatched junction bases numbered 14, after V lost 8 bases and J lost 14 bases. The CDR3 sequence is 14 residues long. Germline lookup yields CDR1 SGHAT and CDR2 FQNNGV. The CDR3 DNA follows: TGTGCCAGCTACCGACTAGCGGGAGCAGATACACTGTATTTT. Its translation is CASYRLAGADTLYF.

This clonotype was recorded at least ten times. The chain joins TRBV12-3 or TRBV12-4 to TRBJ2-1; 8 nucleotides match TRBD2. V gave up 3 bases and J gave up 8 bases; unmatched junction bases: 9. The CDR3 length is 15 residues. The CDR3 sequence is CASSLSGSGSDEQFF. CDR3 DNA: TGTGCCAGCAGTTTGAGCGGGAGTGGGTCGGATGAGCAGTTCTTC.

The chain uses TRBV29-1 and TRBJ2-3; D gene unclear. The J call may be mistaken, given a closer DNA end match to TRBJ1-5. Germline V gene sequence: CDR1 SQVTM, CDR2 ANQGSEA. CDR3 length: 16 residues. In nucleotides, the CDR3 is TGCAGCGCGGAAGGGAGCGGGAGCGTTAGCACAGATATGCAGCATTTT. Its protein is CSAEGSGSVSTDMQHF.

Turning to this clonotype: A clone one base away is much larger, so this may be a read error. The chain employs TRBV20-1 and TRBJ2-1, with D possibly called TRBD1 or TRBD2 (5 bases each). The CDR3 contains 14 residues. In germline, CDR1 is DFQATT, CDR2 SNEGSKA (reference sequence). The CDR3 sequence: CSAQRDPTTNDQFF. In DNA form, the CDR3 reads TGCAGTGCCCAAAGGGACCCCACGACCAATGATCAGTTCTTC.

To note about this clonotype: Its ends do not fully match the called genes, so a read error is possible. CDR3 sequence: CASSAQGADGLYGYIF. The CDR3 nucleotides are TGTGCCAGCAGTGCACAGGGTGCCGATGGTTTGTATGGTTACATCTTC. J is TRBJ1-2 and V is TRBV6-1; TRBD1 might be the D (6 bases). Germline V gene lookup returns CDR1 MNHNS and CDR2 SASEGT. CDR3 length: 16 residues.

This chain joins TRBV30 and TRBJ2-3; D perhaps matches TRBD1 (5 bases). V lost 2 bases, J lost 7 bases, and 16 bases lay in between. This CDR3 comprises 14 residues. Germline V CDR1 and CDR2: GTSNPN, SVGIG (reference sequence). CDR3 DNA sequence: TGTGCCTGGAGTTACAGGCTCGGTTCAAATACGCAGTATTTT. Amino acids: CAWSYRLGSNTQYF.

To note about this clonotype: Given the absence of the conserved phenylalanine or tryptophan at the CDR3 end, a read error is likely. This chain links TRBV29-1 with TRBJ2-5, with D unresolved. Looked up from germline, CDR1 is SQVTM and CDR2 is ANQGSEA. The length of the CDR3 is 12 residues. V dropped 5 bases and J dropped 5 bases, with 12 bases sitting between them. The CDR3 loop reads CSVRMVRETQYS. The CDR3 DNA sequence: TGCAGCGTTCGGATGGTTAGGGAGACCCAGTACTCC.

This clonotype was found a few times. A read error may explain this, as a much larger clone is one base away. This sequence joins TRBV5-6 and TRBJ2-5; either TRBD1 or TRBD2 may fit D (6 bases each). Germline CDR1 and CDR2: SGHDT and YYEEEE. This CDR3 is built from 14 residues. The CDR3 coding sequence is TGTGTCAGCAGCTTGGGGGGCCTTGGGGAGACCCAGTACTTC. This codes for CVSSLGGLGETQYF. The whole variable domain, filled in from reference TRBV5-6 and TRBJ2-5, reads DAGVTQSPTHLIKTRGQQVTLRCSPKSGHDTVSWYQQALGQGPQFIFQYYEEEERQRGNFPDRFSGHQFPNYSSELNVNALLLGDSALYLCVSSLGGLGETQYFGPGTRLLVL.

Remarks on this clonotype: Since the CDR3 does not end with the conserved phenylalanine or tryptophan, this likely comes from a read error. The J gene is TRBJ2-1, the V gene TRBV6-1; 7 bases are shared with TRBD1. The CDR3 is 15 amino acids. Looked up from germline, CDR1 is MNHNS and CDR2 is SASEGT. V was clipped by 5 bases and J by 3 bases; unmatched bases: 7. The CDR3 coding sequence is TGTGCCAGCAGTCCTGCGACAGGGAGCTACAATGAGCAGTTCATC. Protein sequence: CASSPATGSYNEQFI.